The TCR beta chain under discussion was sequenced for a study of blood T cell repertoires in COVID-19. In the authors' workflow: Reference gene primer amplification gave nucleated cell count estimates. The table came from immunoSEQ multiplex PCR; TCRdb's copy has only in-frame clones and leaves some out. The V and J calls and clone size are taken from that table; D and trimming were inferred from the DNA. The table records roughly 13,000 clones, roughly 83% of them present only once. This CDR3 is 16 amino acids long. CDR1 and CDR2 from the germline V gene are MDHEN and SYDVKM. With 7 bases clipped from V and 3 bases from J, the junction kept 14 bases outside the gene matches.

The specimen sequenced was peripheral blood. This chain joins TRBV28 and TRBJ2-7; 8 nucleotides align to TRBD2. This sequence originates from a man aged 35 to 55 with active or convalescent COVID-19. CDR3 DNA sequence: TGTGCCAGCACCACCGGGTCACTAGCGGAACACTACGAGCAGTACTTC. This translates into CASTTGSLAEHYEQYF.